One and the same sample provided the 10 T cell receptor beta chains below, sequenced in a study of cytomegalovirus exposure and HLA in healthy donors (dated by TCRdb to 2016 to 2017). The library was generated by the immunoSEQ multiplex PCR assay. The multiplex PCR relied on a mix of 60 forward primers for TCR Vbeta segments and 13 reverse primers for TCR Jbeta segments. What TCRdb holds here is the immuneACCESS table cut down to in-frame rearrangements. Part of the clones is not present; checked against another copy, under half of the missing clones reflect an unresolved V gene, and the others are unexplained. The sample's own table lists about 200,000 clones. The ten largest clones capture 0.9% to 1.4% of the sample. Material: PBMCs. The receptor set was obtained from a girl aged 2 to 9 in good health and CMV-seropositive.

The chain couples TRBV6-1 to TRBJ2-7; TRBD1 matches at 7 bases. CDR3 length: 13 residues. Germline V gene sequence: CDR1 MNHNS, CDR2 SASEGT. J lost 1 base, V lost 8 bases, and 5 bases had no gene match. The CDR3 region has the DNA TGTGCCAGCGAGGAGGACAGGTCCTACGAGCAGTACTTC. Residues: CASEEDRSYEQYF.

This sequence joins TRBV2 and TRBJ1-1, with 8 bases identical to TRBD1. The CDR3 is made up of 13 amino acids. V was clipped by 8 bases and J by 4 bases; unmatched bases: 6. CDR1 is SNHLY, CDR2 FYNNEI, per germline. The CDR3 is CASVYRGGTEAFF. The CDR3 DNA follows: TGTGCCAGCGTGTACAGGGGGGGCACTGAAGCTTTCTTT. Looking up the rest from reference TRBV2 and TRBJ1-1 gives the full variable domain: EPEVTQTPSHQVTQMGQEVILRCVPISNHLYFYWYRQILGQKVEFLVSFYNNEISEKSEIFDDQFSVERPDGSNFTLKIRSTKLEDSAMYFCASVYRGGTEAFFGQGTRLTVV.

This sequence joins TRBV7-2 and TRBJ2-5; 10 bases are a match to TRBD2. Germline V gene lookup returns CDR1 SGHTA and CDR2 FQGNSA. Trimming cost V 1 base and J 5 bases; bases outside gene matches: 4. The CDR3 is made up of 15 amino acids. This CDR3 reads CASSLGSGRDETQYF. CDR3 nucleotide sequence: TGTGCCAGCAGCTTAGGGAGCGGGAGGGATGAGACCCAGTACTTC.

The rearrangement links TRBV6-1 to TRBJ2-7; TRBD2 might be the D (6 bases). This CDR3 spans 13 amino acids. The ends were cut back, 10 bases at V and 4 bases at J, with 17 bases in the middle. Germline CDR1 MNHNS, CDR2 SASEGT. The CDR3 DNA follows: TGTGCCACTCCTGGCATAGCGGAATACGAGCAGTACTTC. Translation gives CATPGIAEYEQYF.

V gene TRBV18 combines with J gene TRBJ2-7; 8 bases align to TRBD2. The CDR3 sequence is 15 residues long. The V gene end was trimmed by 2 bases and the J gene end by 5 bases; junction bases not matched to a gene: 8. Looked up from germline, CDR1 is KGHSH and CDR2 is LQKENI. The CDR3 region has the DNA TGTGCCAGCTCACCATTGGGGACTAGTTTGCACGAGCAGTACTTC. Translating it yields CASSPLGTSLHEQYF.

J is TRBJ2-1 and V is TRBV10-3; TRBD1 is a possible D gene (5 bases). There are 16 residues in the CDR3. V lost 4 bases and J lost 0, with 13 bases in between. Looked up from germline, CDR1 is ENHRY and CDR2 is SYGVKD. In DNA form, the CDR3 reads TGTGCCATCAGTGGCCAGGGCCTTACCTCCTACAATGAGCAGTTCTTC. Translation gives CAISGQGLTSYNEQFF.

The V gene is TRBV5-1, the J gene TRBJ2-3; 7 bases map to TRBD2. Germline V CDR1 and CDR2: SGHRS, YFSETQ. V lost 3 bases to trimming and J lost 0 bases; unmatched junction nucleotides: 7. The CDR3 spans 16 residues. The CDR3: CASSSSASGSTDTQYF. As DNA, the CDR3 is TGCGCCAGCAGCTCCTCGGCTAGCGGTAGCACAGATACGCAGTATTTT.

CDR3 sequence reads: CASSLKGVEETQYF. CDR3 DNA: TGTGCCAGCAGCTTAAAAGGGGTGGAGGAGACCCAGTACTTC. The rearrangement links TRBV7-9 to TRBJ2-5, with a possible D match to TRBD1 (5 bases). The germline CDR1 and CDR2 sequences are SEHNR and FQNEAQ (reference sequence). The CDR3 spans 14 residues. V lost 2 bases and J lost 5, with 12 bases in between.

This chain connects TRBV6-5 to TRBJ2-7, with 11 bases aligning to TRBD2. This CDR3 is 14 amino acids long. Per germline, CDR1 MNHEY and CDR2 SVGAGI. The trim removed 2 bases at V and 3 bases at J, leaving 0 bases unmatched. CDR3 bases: TGTGCCAGCAGTTACGGACTAGCGGGCTACGAGCAGTACTTC. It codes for CASSYGLAGYEQYF.

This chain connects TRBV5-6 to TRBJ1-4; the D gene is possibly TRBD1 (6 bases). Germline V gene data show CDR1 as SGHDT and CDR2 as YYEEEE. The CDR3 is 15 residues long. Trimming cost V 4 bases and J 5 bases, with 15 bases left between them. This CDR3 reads CASSPPDRRNEKLFF. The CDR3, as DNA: TGTGCCAGCAGCCCTCCTGACAGGAGAAATGAAAAACTGTTTTTT.